This section outlines one T cell receptor (beta chain) sequence together with its context. This clone was seen a handful of times. Its antigen has not been determined. One base away there is no much larger clone; base qualities are not given. The data originate from a study of blood T cell repertoires in COVID-19 (dated by TCRdb to 2018 to 2021). Notes on the research overall: The collaborator samples originated in the United States, Italy and Spain and spanned the acute and convalescent phases of COVID-19. A freely available public database, intended as a resource for researchers studying the immune response to SARS-CoV-2, is where the repertoires were released. Sample metadata almost always included a de-identified subject ID, COVID-19 status, age in years and sex. The dataset comprised deeply sampled blood TCRbeta repertoires from subjects exposed to, actively infected with, or recovered from COVID-19. Where HLA class I and class II types were available, the types were taken from metadata supplied by the sample provider, not from assay-based typing. The samples were drawn from the first 160 participants of the ongoing ImmuneRACE study and from roughly 1,300 subjects provided by 6 global collaborators. The prospective study material was composed of cDNA or gDNA derived from T cells, B-cell-depleted T cells, or PBMCs. Paper-wide results and their limitations: Clinical and demographic metadata were provided uncurated, with the amount varying by source and participant.

TCRbeta CDR3 regions were amplified from genomic DNA by means of the immunoSEQ Assay, a bias-controlled multiplex PCR. The study's own analysis went as follows. The number of nucleated cells in each sample was estimated from the amplification of reference gene primers within the assay. To quantify the absolute abundance of each unique TCRbeta CDR3 rearrangement, sequence reads were collapsed and filtered. For each sample, productive Simpson clonality was calculated by taking the square root of Simpson's diversity index across productive rearrangements. TCRdb provides this immuneACCESS table in a form limited to in-frame rearrangements. Some clones are lacking; in checked studies, under half of them reflect an unresolved V gene, and why the rest are absent is not known. V and J calls and clone size are those listed in that table; D and trimming were worked out from the DNA. Present in this sample are 55,000 to 75,000 clones, about four fifths of which were seen just once. In total, the top ten clones hold approximately 10% of the sample.

The germline V gene specifies MDHEN as CDR1 and SYDVKM as CDR2. Including the terminal cysteine and valine, the CDR3 comprises 16 residues. Just CDR3 DNA is preserved here, 48 bases in frame from base 1. V is reduced by 3 bases and J by 2 bases, leaving a spacing of 17 bases between them. At one collaborating source in Seattle, patients were enrolled during active infection and were followed longitudinally through the course of disease. Whole blood was collected in K2EDTA tubes by collaborating institutions according to the institutions' own protocols. For TCRbeta analysis, collaborator samples were shipped as frozen whole blood, as isolated PBMCs, or as DNA extracted from either sample type.

The receptor was derived from a man older than 75 with COVID-19, enrolled during active disease. Sequencing used peripheral blood. This sequence uses TRBV28 and TRBJ2-7; a weak D assignment points to TRBD1 (6 bases agree). The CDR3 protein: CASSLGRTAITYEQYV. The DNA sequence is TGTGCCAGCAGTTTGGGCAGGACAGCAATCACCTACGAGCAGTACGTC.